The table lists the clone carrying this T cell receptor beta chain with a count of one. This entry belongs to a study of blood T cell repertoires in COVID-19. Study context: Donors in the United States, Italy and Spain gave samples during acute or convalescent COVID-19.

Trimming cost V 3 bases and J 8 bases, with 7 bases left between them. This CDR3 is built from 11 residues. Per the original methods: Nucleated cell number was recorded as an estimate derived from reference gene primer amplification. This table comes from immunoSEQ multiplex PCR, and its TCRdb copy is limited to in-frame clones, with some not included. D and trimming were read from the DNA, whereas the V and J calls and clone size are those reported in that table. Of about 260,000 clones listed, 86% are singletons. The rearrangement uses TRBV12-3 or TRBV12-4 and TRBJ1-1; D not resolved. This clonotype was sampled from a man aged 35 to 55 who had recovered from COVID-19. Sequenced material: peripheral blood. CDR3 in DNA: TGTGCCAGCAGTTTTCTCGGGGAAGCTTTCTTT. It codes for CASSFLGEAFF.